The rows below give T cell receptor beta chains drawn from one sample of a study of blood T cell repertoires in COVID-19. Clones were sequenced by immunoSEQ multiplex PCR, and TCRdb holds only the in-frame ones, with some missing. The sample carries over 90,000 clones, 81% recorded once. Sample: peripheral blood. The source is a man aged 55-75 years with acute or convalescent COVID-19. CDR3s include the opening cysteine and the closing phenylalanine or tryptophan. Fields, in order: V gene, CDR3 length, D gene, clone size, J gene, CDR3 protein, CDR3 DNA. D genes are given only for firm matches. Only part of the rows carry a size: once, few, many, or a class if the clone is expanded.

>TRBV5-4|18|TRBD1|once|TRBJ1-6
CASSLGNRGGSYNSPLHF
TGTGCCAGCAGCTTGGGTAACAGGGGAGGCTCCTATAATTCACCCCTCCACTTT
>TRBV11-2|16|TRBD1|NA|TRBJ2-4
CASSLGDRDTKNIQYF
TGTGCCAGCAGCTTAGGGGACAGGGATACCAAAAACATTCAGTACTTC
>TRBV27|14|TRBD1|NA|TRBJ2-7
CASSLSRGPYEQYF
TGTGCCAGCAGTTTAAGCAGGGGGCCTTACGAGCAGTACTTC
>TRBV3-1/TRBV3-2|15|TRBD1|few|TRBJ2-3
CASRRQGSYTDTQYF
TGTGCCAGCAGACGACAGGGATCCTATACAGATACGCAGTATTTT
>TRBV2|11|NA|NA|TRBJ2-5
CASTFQETQYF
TGTGCCAGCACATTCCAAGAGACCCAGTACTTC
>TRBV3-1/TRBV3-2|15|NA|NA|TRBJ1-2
CASSPPSWGGYGYTF
TGTGCCAGCAGCCCCCCCTCTTGGGGCGGCTATGGCTACACCTTC
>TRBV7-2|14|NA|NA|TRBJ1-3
CASSSLRVGNTIYF
TGTGCCAGCAGCTCGCTCAGGGTTGGAAACACCATATATTTT
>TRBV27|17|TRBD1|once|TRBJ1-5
CASSLDYRDRVNQPQHF
TGTGCCAGCAGTTTAGACTACCGGGACAGAGTAAATCAGCCCCAGCATTTT
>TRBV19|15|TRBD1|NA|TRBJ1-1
CASSTTRDSIAPAFF
TGTGCCAGTAGTACGACCCGGGACAGCATTGCGCCAGCTTTCTTT
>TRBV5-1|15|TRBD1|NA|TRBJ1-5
CASSPGTGNNQPQHF
TGCGCCAGCAGCCCGGGGACAGGGAACAATCAGCCCCAGCATTTT
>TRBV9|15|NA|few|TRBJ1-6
CASSPDSNQHPPLHF
TGTGCCAGCAGCCCGGACTCGAACCAGCATCCGCCCCTCCACTTT
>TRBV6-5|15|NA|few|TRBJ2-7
CASSRFKQGAYEQYF
TGTGCCAGCAGCCGATTTAAGCAGGGCGCTTACGAGCAGTACTTC
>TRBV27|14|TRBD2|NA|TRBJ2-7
CASSLGGSSYEQYF
TGTGCCAGCAGTTTAGGCGGGAGCTCCTACGAGCAGTACTTC
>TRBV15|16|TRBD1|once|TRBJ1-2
CATSPVGDRGVYGYTF
TGTGCCACCAGCCCGGTGGGGGACAGGGGGGTCTATGGCTACACCTTC
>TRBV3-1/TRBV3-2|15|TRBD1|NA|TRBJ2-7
CASSHGTGGTYEQYF
TGTGCCAGCAGCCACGGGACAGGGGGGACCTACGAGCAGTACTTC
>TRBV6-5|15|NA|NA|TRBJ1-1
CASSYSGVGGTEAFF
TGTGCCAGCAGTTACTCCGGGGTCGGTGGCACTGAAGCTTTCTTT
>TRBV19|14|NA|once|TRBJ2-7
CASSIEGRSYEQYF
TGTGCCAGTAGTATAGAGGGCAGATCCTACGAGCAGTACTTC
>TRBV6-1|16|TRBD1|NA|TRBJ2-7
CASSVRDRGPLYEQYF
TGTGCCAGCAGTGTCCGGGACAGGGGGCCACTTTACGAGCAGTACTTC
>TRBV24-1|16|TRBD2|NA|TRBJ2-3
CATSDLPSGGTDTQYF
TGTGCCACCAGTGATTTGCCTAGCGGGGGAACAGATACGCAGTATTTT
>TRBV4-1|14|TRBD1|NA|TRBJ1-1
CASSRRDRVTEAFF
TGCGCCAGCAGCCGAAGAGACAGGGTCACTGAAGCTTTCTTT
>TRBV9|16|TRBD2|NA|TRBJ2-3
CASSGTSGGASDTQYF
TGTGCCAGCAGCGGGACTAGCGGGGGGGCTTCAGATACGCAGTATTTT
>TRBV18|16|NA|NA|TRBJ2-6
CASSPKDSSGANVLTF
TGTGCCAGCTCACCGAAGGACAGCTCTGGGGCCAACGTCCTGACTTTC